Below, 10 T cell receptor beta chains from the same sample are listed, as sequenced in a study of blood T cells in healthy people across ages. Combining a sample-barcoded 5' primer with a J-beta primer mix, a second PCR ran for roughly 7 to 12 cycles. TCRdb reanalysed the 5' RACE reads using MiXCR and keeps one entry per CDR3 protein. The sample yields 450,000 to 700,000 distinct CDR3 sequences, about 26% seen once. Material: blood. Receptors originate from a woman in her seventies in good health.

J is TRBJ2-4 and V is TRBV7-9; D perhaps matches TRBD2 (5 bases). V was clipped by 5 bases and J by 0 bases, with 14 bases between them. CDR1 SEHNR and CDR2 FQNEAQ come from the germline V gene (reference sequence). This CDR3 spans 16 amino acids. This CDR3 is CASSLQPGVAKNIQYF. DNA of the CDR3: TGTGCCAGCAGCCTACAGCCCGGGGTAGCCAAAAACATTCAGTACTTC. Complete variable domain (other parts from reference TRBV7-9 and TRBJ2-4): DTGVSQNPRHKITKRGQNVTFRCDPISEHNRLYWYRQTLGQGPEFLTYFQNEAQLEKSRLLSDRFSAERPKGSFSTLEIQRTEQGDSAMYLCASSLQPGVAKNIQYFGAGTRLSVL.

V and J are TRBV7-8 and TRBJ1-5, with no clear D. Trimming took 5 bases from V and 0 from J, leaving 14 bases between them. The V gene's germline CDR1 is SGHVS and CDR2 FQNEAQ. This CDR3 region has 16 residues. The DNA for the CDR3 is TGTGCCAGCAGCCTAGGAAGTAGTAATAGCAATCAGCCCCAGCATTTT. This gives the protein CASSLGSSNSNQPQHF.

As to this clonotype: At one end, the junction sequence differs from germline, possibly due to a read error. This chain joins TRBV7-9 and TRBJ2-2; D perhaps matches TRBD1 (7 bases). CDR3 length equals 19 residues. Germline V CDR1 and CDR2: SEHNR, FQNEAQ (reference sequence). CDR3 nucleotide sequence: TGTGCCAGCAGCTCAACTTTTCCACGACAGGGCTCGAACACCGGGGGGCTGTTTTTT. Residues: CASSSTFPRQGSNTGGLFF.

About this clonotype: With a much larger clone just one base away, this may be a read error. V is TRBV12-3 or TRBV12-4 and J is TRBJ2-2, with TRBD1 identical over 8 bases. The CDR3 covers 15 residues. The V gene end was trimmed by 11 bases and the J gene end by 3 bases; junction bases not matched to a gene: 11. CDR3 bases: TGTGCCGGCACCACGGGACAGGAGGACACCGGGGAGCTGTTTTTT. Amino acids: CAGTTGQEDTGELFF.

The rearrangement joins TRBV20-1 to TRBJ1-6, with a possible D match to TRBD1 (6 bases). Germline V gene sequence: CDR1 DFQATT, CDR2 SNEGSKA (reference sequence). With 6 bases removed from V and 5 bases from J, the gap between germline ends came to 20 bases. The CDR3 totals 16 residues. The CDR3 reads CSAPTRGGHNNSPLHF. The CDR3 coding sequence is TGCAGTGCCCCTACCAGAGGGGGACACAATAATTCACCCCTCCACTTT.

Turning to this clonotype: A junction boundary mismatches the germline segment, possibly from a read error. The chain joins TRBV10-3 to TRBJ2-5, with 12 bases that match TRBD2. The CDR3 has 21 residues. CDR1 is ENHRY and CDR2 is SYGVKD in the germline V gene. The CDR3 DNA sequence: TGTGCCATCAGTGACTCTAAGAGACTAGCGGGGGTATCCACCCCCCAAGAGACCCTGTACTTC. Its translation is CAISDSKRLAGVSTPQETLYF.

V and J are TRBV5-1 and TRBJ2-3, with 10 nucleotides matching TRBD1. The CDR3 runs to 14 residues. Germline V gene data show CDR1 as SGHRS and CDR2 as YFSETQ. After removal of 3 bases from V and 4 bases from J, the junction contained 2 bases not matched to a gene. In DNA, the CDR3 is TGCGCCAGCAGCTGGACAGGGGGGGCAGATACGCAGTATTTT. It encodes CASSWTGGADTQYF.

This clonotype was recorded a few times. The rearrangement uses TRBV20-1 and TRBJ1-2; D unresolved. CDR1 DFQATT and CDR2 SNEGSKA come from the germline V gene (reference sequence). The CDR3 spans 12 residues. V was shortened by 6 bases and J by 8 bases, with 16 bases between the two germline ends. The CDR3 DNA sequence: TGCAGTGCCCAGGAGCCCCTGAGGGGCTACACCTTC. It encodes CSAQEPLRGYTF.

This clonotype was picked up a small number of times. The chain joins TRBV2 to TRBJ1-1; possibly TRBD1 for D (6 bases). Per germline, CDR1 SNHLY and CDR2 FYNNEI. V lost 6 bases, J lost 0 bases, and 23 bases lay in between. The CDR3 consists of 18 residues. CDR3 in DNA: TGTGCCAGCAGATCAACTCATTTGGGACACAGCATGAACACTGAAGCTTTCTTT. Translated, it gives CASRSTHLGHSMNTEAFF.

V and J are TRBV18 and TRBJ1-6, with a weak D call TRBD1 (5 bases). V was clipped by 2 bases and J by 1 base, with 6 bases between them. Germline-derived CDR1 and CDR2 are KGHSH and LQKENI. This CDR3 is built from 15 residues. The CDR3 is CASSPGTSYNSPLHF. CDR3 nucleotides: TGTGCCAGCTCACCAGGGACTTCCTATAATTCACCCCTCCACTTT. Filled out from reference TRBV18 and TRBJ1-6, the complete variable domain reads NAGVMQNPRHLVRRRGQEARLRCSPMKGHSHVYWYRQLPEEGLKFMVYLQKENIIDESGMPKERFSAEFPKEGPSILRIQQVVRGDSAAYFCASSPGTSYNSPLHFGNGTRLTVT.